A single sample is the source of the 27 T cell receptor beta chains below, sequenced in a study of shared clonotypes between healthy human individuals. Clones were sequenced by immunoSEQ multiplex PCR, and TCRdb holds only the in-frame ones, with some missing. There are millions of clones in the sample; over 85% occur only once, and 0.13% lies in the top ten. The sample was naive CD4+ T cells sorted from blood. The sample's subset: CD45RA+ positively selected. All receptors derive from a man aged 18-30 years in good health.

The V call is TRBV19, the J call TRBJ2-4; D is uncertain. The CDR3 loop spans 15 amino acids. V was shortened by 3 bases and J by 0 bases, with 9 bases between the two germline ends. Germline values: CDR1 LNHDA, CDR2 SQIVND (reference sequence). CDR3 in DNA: TGTGCCAGTAGTATTGGGTATCTAGCCAAAAACATTCAGTACTTC. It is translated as CASSIGYLAKNIQYF.

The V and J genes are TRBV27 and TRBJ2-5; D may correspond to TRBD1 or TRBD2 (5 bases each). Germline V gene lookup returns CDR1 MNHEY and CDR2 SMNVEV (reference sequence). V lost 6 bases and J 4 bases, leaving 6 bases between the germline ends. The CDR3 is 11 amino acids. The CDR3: CASRGVETQYF. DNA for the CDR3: TGTGCCAGCAGGGGGGTAGAGACCCAGTACTTC.

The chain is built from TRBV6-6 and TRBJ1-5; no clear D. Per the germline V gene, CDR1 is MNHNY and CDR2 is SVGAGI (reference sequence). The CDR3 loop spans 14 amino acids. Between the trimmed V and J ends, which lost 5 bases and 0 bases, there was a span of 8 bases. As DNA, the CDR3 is TGTGCCAGCAGTCTCCAGTTTAGCAATCAGCCCCAGCATTTT. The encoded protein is CASSLQFSNQPQHF.

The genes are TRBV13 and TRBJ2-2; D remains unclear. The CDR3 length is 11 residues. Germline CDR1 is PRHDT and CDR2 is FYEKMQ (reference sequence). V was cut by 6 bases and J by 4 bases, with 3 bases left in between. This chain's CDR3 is CASRGTGELFF. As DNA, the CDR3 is TGTGCCAGCAGAGGCACCGGGGAGCTGTTTTTT.

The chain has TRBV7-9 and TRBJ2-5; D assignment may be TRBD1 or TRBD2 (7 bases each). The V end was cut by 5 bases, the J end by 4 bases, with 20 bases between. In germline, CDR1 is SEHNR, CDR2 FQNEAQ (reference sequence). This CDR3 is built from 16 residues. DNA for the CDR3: TGTGCCAGCAGCCCCACCGGGGGGTACAGGGGAGAGACCCAGTACTTC. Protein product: CASSPTGGYRGETQYF.

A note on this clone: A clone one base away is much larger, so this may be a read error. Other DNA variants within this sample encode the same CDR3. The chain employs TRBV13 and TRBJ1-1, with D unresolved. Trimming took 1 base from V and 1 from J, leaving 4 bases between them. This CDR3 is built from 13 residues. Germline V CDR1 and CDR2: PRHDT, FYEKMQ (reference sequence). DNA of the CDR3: TGTGCCAGCAGCTTAGTCGGGAACACTGAAGCTTTCTTT. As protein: CASSLVGNTEAFF.

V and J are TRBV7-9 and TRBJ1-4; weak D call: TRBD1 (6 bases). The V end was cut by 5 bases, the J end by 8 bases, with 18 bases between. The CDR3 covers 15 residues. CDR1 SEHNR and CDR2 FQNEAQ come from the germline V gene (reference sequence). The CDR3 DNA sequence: TGTGCCAGCAGCATCTCGACAGGCCTGGGGGAAAAACTGTTTTTT. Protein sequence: CASSISTGLGEKLFF.

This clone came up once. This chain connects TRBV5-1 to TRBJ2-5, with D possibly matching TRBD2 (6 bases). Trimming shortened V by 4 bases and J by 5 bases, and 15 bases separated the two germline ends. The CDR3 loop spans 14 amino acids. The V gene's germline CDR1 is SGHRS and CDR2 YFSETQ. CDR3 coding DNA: TGCGCCAGCAGCGTCCTTGGACTACCTGAGACCCAGTACTTC. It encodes CASSVLGLPETQYF. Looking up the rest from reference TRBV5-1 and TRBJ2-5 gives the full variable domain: KAGVTQTPRYLIKTRGQQVTLSCSPISGHRSVSWYQQTPGQGLQFLFEYFSETQRNKGNFPGRFSGRQFSNSRSEMNVSTLELGDSALYLCASSVLGLPETQYFGPGTRLLVL.

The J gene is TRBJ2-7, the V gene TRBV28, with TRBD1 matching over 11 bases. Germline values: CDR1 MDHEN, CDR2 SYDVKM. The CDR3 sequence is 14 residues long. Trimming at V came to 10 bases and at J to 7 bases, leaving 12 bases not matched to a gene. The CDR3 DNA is TGTGCCACTGGGCGGACAGGGGGCGCGGCAGAGCAGTACTTC. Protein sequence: CATGRTGGAAEQYF.

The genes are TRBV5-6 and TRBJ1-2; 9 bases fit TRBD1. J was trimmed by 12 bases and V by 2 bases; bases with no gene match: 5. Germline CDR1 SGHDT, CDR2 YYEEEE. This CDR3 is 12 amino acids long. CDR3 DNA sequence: TGTGCCAGCAGCTTAGGACAGGGGTTTCACACCTTC. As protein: CASSLGQGFHTF.

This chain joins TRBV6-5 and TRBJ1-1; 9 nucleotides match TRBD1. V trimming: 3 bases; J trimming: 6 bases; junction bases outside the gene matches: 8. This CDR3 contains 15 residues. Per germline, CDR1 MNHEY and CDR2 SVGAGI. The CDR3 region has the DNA TGTGCCAGCAGTTATCCGGGACAGGGTATGGCTGAAGCTTTCTTT. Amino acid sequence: CASSYPGQGMAEAFF.

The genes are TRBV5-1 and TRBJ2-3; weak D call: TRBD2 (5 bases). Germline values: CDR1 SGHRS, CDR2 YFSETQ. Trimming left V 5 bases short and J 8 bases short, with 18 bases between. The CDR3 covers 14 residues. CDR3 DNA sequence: TGCGCCAGCAGTTCGGCAGCGGCTCCCCTTACGCAGTATTTT. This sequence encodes CASSSAAAPLTQYF. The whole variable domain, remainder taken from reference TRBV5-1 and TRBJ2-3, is KAGVTQTPRYLIKTRGQQVTLSCSPISGHRSVSWYQQTPGQGLQFLFEYFSETQRNKGNFPGRFSGRQFSNSRSEMNVSTLELGDSALYLCASSSAAAPLTQYFGPGTRLTVL.

The CDR3 loop is CASSYGGLRTDTQYF. CDR3 bases: TGTGCCAGCAGTTACGGGGGCTTAAGAACAGATACGCAGTATTTT. The chain recombines TRBV6-5 with TRBJ2-3; TRBD1 is a possible D gene (6 bases). Germline V gene lookup returns CDR1 MNHEY and CDR2 SVGAGI. The CDR3 totals 15 residues. V was shortened by 2 bases and J by 3 bases, with 12 bases between the two germline ends.

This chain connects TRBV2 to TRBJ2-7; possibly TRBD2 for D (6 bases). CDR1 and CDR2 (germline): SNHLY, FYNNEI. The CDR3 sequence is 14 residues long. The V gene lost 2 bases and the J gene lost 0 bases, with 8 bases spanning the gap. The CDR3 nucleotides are TGTGCCAGCAGTGAAACTAGCAGCTCCTACGAGCAGTACTTC. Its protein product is CASSETSSSYEQYF.

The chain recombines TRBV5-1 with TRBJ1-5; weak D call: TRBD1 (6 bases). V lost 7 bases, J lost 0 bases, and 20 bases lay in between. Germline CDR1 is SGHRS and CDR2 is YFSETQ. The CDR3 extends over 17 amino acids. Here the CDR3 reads CASRGGGSEYSNQPQHF. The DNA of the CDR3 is TGCGCCAGCCGCGGCGGGGGCAGCGAATATAGCAATCAGCCCCAGCATTTT.

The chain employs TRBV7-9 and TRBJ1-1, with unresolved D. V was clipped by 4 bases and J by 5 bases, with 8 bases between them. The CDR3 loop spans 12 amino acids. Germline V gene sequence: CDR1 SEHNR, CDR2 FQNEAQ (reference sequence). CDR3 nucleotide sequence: TGTGCCAGCAGCTCCGAATGGACTGAAGCTTTCTTT. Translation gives CASSSEWTEAFF.

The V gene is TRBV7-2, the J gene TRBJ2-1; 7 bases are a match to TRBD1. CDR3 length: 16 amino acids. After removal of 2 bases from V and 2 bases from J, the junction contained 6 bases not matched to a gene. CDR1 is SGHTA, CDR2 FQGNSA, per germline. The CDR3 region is CASSLITGAAYNEQFF. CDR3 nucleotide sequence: TGTGCCAGCAGCTTAATAACAGGGGCGGCCTACAATGAGCAGTTCTTC.

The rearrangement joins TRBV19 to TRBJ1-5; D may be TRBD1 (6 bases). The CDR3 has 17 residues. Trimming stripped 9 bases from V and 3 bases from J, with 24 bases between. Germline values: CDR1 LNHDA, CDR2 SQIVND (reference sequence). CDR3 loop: CASRSRHTGRDNQPQHF. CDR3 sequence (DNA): TGTGCCAGCCGAAGCCGTCATACAGGGAGGGACAATCAGCCCCAGCATTTT.

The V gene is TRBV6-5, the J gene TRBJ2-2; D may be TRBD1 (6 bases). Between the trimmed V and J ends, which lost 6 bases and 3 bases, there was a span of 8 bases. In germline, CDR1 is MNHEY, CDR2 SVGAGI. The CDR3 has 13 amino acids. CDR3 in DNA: TGTGCCAGCAGATCAGGGGACACCGGGGAGCTGTTTTTT. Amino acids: CASRSGDTGELFF.

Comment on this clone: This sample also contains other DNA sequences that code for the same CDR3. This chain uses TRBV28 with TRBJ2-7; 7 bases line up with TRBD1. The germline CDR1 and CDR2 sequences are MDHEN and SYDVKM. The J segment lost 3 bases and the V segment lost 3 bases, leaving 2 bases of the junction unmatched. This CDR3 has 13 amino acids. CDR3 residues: CASSLRTGYEQYF. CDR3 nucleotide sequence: TGTGCCAGCAGTTTGAGGACAGGCTACGAGCAGTACTTC.

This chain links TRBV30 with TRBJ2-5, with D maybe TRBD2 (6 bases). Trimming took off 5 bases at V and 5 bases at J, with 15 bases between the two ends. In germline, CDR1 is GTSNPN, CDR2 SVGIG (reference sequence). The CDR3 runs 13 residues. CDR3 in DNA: TGTGCCTGGTCCCGCGGGCTAGCGGAGACCCAGTACTTC. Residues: CAWSRGLAETQYF.

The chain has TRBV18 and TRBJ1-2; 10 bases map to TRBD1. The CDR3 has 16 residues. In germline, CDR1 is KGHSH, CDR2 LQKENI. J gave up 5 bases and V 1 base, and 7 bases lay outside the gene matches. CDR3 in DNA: TGTGCCAGCTCACCACAACTGGGACAGGGGATTTATGGCTACACCTTC. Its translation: CASSPQLGQGIYGYTF.

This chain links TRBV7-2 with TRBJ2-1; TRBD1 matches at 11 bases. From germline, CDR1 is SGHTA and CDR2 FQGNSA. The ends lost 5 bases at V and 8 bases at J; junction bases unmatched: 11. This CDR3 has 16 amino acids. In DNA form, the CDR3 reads TGTGCCAGCAGCACATCCGGGACAGGGGGGTTCCATGAGCAGTTCTTC. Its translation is CASSTSGTGGFHEQFF.

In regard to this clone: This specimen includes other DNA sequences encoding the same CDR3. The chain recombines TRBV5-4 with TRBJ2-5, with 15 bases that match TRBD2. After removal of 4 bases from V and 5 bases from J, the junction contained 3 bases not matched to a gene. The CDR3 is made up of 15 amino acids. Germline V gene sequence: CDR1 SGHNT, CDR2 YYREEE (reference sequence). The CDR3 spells CASSPGTSGRETQYF. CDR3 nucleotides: TGTGCCAGCAGCCCGGGGACTAGCGGGAGGGAGACCCAGTACTTC.

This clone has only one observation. The CDR3 bases are TGTGCCAGCAGCTTAGGGGGCATAGGGGAAAAACTGTTTTTT. It encodes CASSLGGIGEKLFF. V gene TRBV5-6 combines with J gene TRBJ1-4, with 7 bases identical to TRBD1. Germline CDR1 reads SGHDT; CDR2 reads YYEEEE. V gave up 2 bases and J gave up 8 bases; unmatched junction bases: 6. The CDR3 spans 14 residues.

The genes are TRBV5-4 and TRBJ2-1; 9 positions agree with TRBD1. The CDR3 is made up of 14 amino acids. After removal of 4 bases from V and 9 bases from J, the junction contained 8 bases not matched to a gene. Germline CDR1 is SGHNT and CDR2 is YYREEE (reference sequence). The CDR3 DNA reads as TGTGCCAGCAGCCGGGACAGGGCAGGGACTGAGCAGTTCTTC. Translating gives CASSRDRAGTEQFF. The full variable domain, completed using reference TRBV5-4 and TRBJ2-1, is ETGVTQSPTHLIKTRGQQVTLRCSSQSGHNTVSWYQQALGQGPQFIFQYYREEENGRGNFPPRFSGLQFPNYSSELNVNALELDDSALYLCASSRDRAGTEQFFGPGTRLTVL.

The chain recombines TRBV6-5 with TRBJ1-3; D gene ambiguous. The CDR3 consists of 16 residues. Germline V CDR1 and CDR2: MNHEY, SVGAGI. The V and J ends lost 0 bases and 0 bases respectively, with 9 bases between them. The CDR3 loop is CASSYSPRHSGNTIYF. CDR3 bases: TGTGCCAGCAGTTACTCGCCCAGACACTCTGGAAACACCATATATTTT.